This TCR beta chain was recovered during a study of T-cell memory formation after mild COVID-19. Germline V CDR1 and CDR2: SEHNR, FQNEAQ (reference sequence). The CDR3 runs 15 residues. V shed 4 bases and J 7 bases; nucleotides not matched to a gene: 6. This clonotype occurred a few times. One entry per CDR3 protein, called by TCRdb with MiXCR from the 5' RACE reads. The sample has about 560,000 distinct CDR3 sequences, 20% to 25% seen once. V usage is TRBV7-9 and J usage is TRBJ2-1; TRBD1 aligns across 11 bases. This clonotype was sampled from an adult woman who had mild COVID-19 (a few samples of this study predate the infection). Cell type and time point are not known. The material sequenced was PBMCs or a T cell subset sorted from them (not recorded which). CDR3 loop: CASSSAGQGANEQFF. The CDR3 DNA reads as TGTGCCAGCAGCTCCGCCGGACAGGGGGCGAATGAGCAGTTCTTC.